These T cell receptor beta chains were read from a single sample in a study of shared clonotypes between healthy human individuals. The assay was immunoSEQ multiplex PCR, and TCRdb's table has in-frame clones only and misses some. The sample gives around 980,000 clones, approximately 80% of which show up once; roughly 0.61% is in the top ten. The sample was memory CD4+ T cells from PBMCs. The receptor set was obtained from a man aged 18 to 30 in good health. Some clones in this sample may be carry-over from other donors' samples. CDR3s include the opening cysteine and the closing phenylalanine or tryptophan. The D gene is left open where the match is weak. Clone sizes are given selectively: once, few, many, or a class where the clone is expanded.

d_call clone_size j_call v_call cdr3_nt cdr3_aa
. . TRBJ1-2 TRBV7-9 TGTGCCAGCAGCTCAACCCGAGAGAGATTCTATGGCTACACCTTC CASSSTRERFYGYTF
. once TRBJ2-3 TRBV9 TGTGCCAGCAGCGTAGGGGGAGAGATAGATACGCAGTATTTT CASSVGGEIDTQYF
. . TRBJ2-5 TRBV5-1 TGCGCCAGCAGCTTCCAGGGCAAGACCCAGTACTTC CASSFQGKTQYF
TRBD1 . TRBJ2-5 TRBV4-1 TGCGCCAGCAGCTCCCGACAGGGGACCGGAGAGACCCAGTACTTC CASSSRQGTGETQYF
TRBD1 . TRBJ2-5 TRBV5-4 TGTGCCAGCAGCGATCAATCGACAGGGGGTGAGACCCAGTACTTC CASSDQSTGGETQYF
. once TRBJ2-7 TRBV21-1 TGTGCCAGCAGCAAACTCCGGGAGTACTACGAGCAGTACTTC CASSKLREYYEQYF
. . TRBJ1-4 TRBV19 TGTGCCAGTAGTCGCAGTGAAGATGAAAAACTGTTTTTT CASSRSEDEKLFF
. few TRBJ1-1 TRBV10-3 TGTGCCATCAAGGCCGAGGGTACAGGAAACACTGAAGCTTTCTTT CAIKAEGTGNTEAFF
. . TRBJ2-7 TRBV19 TGTGCCCCCCAAATGGGACACCCCATAACGCCCTACGAGCAGTACTTC CAPQMGHPITPYEQYF
. . TRBJ1-6 TRBV25-1 TGTGCCAGCAGTGCGGGGGTCTCACCCCTCCACTTT CASSAGVSPLHF
TRBD2 . TRBJ2-5 TRBV30 TGTGCCTGGACTAGCGGCCTACAAGAGACCCAGTACTTC CAWTSGLQETQYF
TRBD1 . TRBJ2-7 TRBV7-9 TGTGCCAGCAGGCAGACAGGGGGTGGTTCCTACGAGCAGTACTTC CASRQTGGGSYEQYF
TRBD1 . TRBJ1-1 TRBV15 TGTGCCACCAGCAGTTCCCGGACAGGCAACACTGAAGCTTTCTTT CATSSSRTGNTEAFF
TRBD1 few TRBJ1-5 TRBV19 TGTGCCAGTAAGACAGGGGGAAGCAATCAGCCCCAGCATTTT CASKTGGSNQPQHF
TRBD1 . TRBJ2-3 TRBV11-3 TGTGCCAGCAGCCCAAGACAGGGAGATACGCAGTATTTT CASSPRQGDTQYF
TRBD2 . TRBJ2-1 TRBV7-3 TGTGCCAGCAGCTTAGAACTAGCGGGCAACAATGAGCAGTTCTTC CASSLELAGNNEQFF
TRBD1 . TRBJ1-5 TRBV2 TGTGCCAGCAGCCTCCTGACAGGGGTTAGCAATCAGCCCCAGCATTTT CASSLLTGVSNQPQHF
. . TRBJ1-5 TRBV19 TGTGCCAGTAGTAAAAGCCCTTTAAGCAATCAGCCCCAGCATTTT CASSKSPLSNQPQHF
TRBD2 . TRBJ2-1 TRBV27 TGTGCCAGCAGTTCGCCCCTATCTAGCGGGAGGGCCAGGTATGAGCAGTTCTTC CASSSPLSSGRARYEQFF